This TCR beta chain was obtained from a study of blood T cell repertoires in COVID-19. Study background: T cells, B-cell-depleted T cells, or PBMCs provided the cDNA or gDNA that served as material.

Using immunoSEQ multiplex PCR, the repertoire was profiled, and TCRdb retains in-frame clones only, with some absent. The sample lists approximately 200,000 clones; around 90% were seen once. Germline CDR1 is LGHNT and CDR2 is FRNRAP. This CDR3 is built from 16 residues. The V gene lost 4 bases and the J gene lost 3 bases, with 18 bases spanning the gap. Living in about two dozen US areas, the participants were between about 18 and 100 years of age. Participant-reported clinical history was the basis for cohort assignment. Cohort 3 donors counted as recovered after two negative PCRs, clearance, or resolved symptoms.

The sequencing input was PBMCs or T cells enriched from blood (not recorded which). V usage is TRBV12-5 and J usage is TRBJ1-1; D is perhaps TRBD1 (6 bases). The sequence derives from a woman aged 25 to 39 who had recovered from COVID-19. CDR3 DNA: TGTGCTAGTGGTTCCCCAGGGGTGGGGGTGGACACTGAAGCTTTCTTT. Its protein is CASGSPGVGVDTEAFF.